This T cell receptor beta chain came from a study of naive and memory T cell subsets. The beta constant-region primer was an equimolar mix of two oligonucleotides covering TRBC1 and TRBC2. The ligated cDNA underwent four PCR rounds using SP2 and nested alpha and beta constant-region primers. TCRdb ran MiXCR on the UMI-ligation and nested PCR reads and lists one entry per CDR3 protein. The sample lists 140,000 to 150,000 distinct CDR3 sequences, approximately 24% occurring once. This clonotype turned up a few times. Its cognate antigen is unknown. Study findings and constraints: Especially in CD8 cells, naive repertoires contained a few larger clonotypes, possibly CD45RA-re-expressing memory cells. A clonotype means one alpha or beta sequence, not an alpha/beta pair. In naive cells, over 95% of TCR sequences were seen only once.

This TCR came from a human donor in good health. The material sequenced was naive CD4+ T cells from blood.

CDR3 protein: CASSQGLIMYTGELFF. DNA for the CDR3: TGTGCCAGCAGCCAGGGACTTATAATGTACACCGGGGAGCTGTTTTTT. The V and J genes are TRBV9 and TRBJ2-2, with a weak D call TRBD2 (6 bases). Germline V gives CDR1 SGDLS, CDR2 YYNGEE. V lost 4 bases, J lost 3 bases, and 16 bases lay in between. CDR3 length: 16 residues. Based on the CDR3 plus reference TRBV9 and TRBJ2-2, the full variable domain is DSGVTQTPKHLITATGQRVTLRCSPRSGDLSVYWYQQSLDQGLQFLIQYYNGEERAKGNILERFSAQQFPDLHSELNLSSLELGDSALYFCASSQGLIMYTGELFFGEGSRLTVL.